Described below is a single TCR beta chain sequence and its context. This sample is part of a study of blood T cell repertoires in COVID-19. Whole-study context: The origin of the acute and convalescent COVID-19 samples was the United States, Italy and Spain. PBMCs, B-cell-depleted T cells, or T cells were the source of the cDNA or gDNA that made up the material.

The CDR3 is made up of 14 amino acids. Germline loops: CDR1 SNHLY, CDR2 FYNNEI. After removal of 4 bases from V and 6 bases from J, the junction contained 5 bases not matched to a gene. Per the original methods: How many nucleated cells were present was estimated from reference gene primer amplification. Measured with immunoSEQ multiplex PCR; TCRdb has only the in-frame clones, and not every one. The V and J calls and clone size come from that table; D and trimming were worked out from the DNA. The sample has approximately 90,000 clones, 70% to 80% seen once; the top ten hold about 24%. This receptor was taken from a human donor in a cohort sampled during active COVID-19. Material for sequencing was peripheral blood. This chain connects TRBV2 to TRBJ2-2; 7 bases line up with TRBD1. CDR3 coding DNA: TGTGCCAGCAGTGGACCCCAGGGGGCCGGGGAGCTGTTTTTT. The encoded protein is CASSGPQGAGELFF.